The 32 T cell receptor beta chains listed next were all sequenced from one sample in a study of control samples from healthy donors and cancer patients. This table comes from immunoSEQ multiplex PCR, and its TCRdb copy is limited to in-frame clones, with some not included. The profile covers about 150,000 clones, with approximately 93% appearing a single time and around 6.2% taken by the ten largest. Sequencing used blood. The receptors derive from a middle-aged man in good health.

This chain links TRBV2 with TRBJ2-7; D remains unclear. Trimming left V 4 bases short and J 2 bases short, with 24 bases between. Germline lookup yields CDR1 SNHLY and CDR2 FYNNEI. This CDR3 contains 18 residues. This CDR3 reads CASSVDGAQAIGTYEQYF. The DNA for the CDR3 is TGTGCCAGCAGTGTCGATGGAGCGCAGGCGATTGGTACCTACGAGCAGTACTTC.

V and J are TRBV27 and TRBJ2-2; TRBD1 matches at 9 bases. The V gene's germline CDR1 is MNHEY and CDR2 SMNVEV (reference sequence). CDR3 length: 16 amino acids. J was trimmed by 6 bases and V by 3 bases; bases with no gene match: 8. The CDR3 loop reads CASSFLSGTGPGELFF. As DNA, the CDR3 is TGTGCCAGCAGTTTTTTATCCGGGACAGGGCCCGGGGAGCTGTTTTTT.

The gene calls are TRBV24-1 and TRBJ2-5, with D perhaps TRBD2 (6 bases). V gave up 5 bases and J gave up 5 bases, with 11 bases separating them. CDR3 length equals 13 residues. Germline assignment: CDR1 KGHDR and CDR2 SFDVKD. CDR3 protein: CATSVSGGETQYF. The CDR3 nucleotides read TGTGCCACCAGTGTTAGCGGAGGGGAGACCCAGTACTTC.

The chain joins TRBV5-4 to TRBJ2-5; D is uncertain. The CDR3 consists of 13 residues. Trimming removed 6 bases at V and 5 bases at J, with 14 bases between. The germline gives CDR1 SGHNT, CDR2 YYREEE (reference sequence). CDR3 nucleotides: TGTGCCAGCACAGCTACACGTGGGGAGACCCAGTACTTC. It specifies CASTATRGETQYF.

The chain has TRBV28 and TRBJ1-1, with 8 nucleotides matching TRBD1. Per germline, CDR1 MDHEN and CDR2 SYDVKM. Germline trimming cut 6 bases from V and 10 bases from J; bases unmatched to any gene: 16. This CDR3 is built from 15 residues. CDR3 sequence reads: CASRTPAGGGGVAFF. As DNA, the CDR3 is TGTGCCAGCAGGACGCCAGCAGGGGGCGGAGGTGTAGCTTTCTTT.

This clone has more than one count but fewer than ten. V and J are TRBV11-2 and TRBJ1-5; D is unclear. V lost 3 bases and J lost 7, with 10 bases in between. The CDR3 runs to 13 residues. Germline CDR1 is SGHAT and CDR2 is FQNNGV. The chain's CDR3 is CASSLRAQQPQHF. The CDR3 nucleotides read TGTGCCAGCAGCTTGAGGGCACAACAGCCCCAGCATTTT. Combining the CDR3 with reference TRBV11-2 and TRBJ1-5 gives the whole variable domain EAGVAQSPRYKIIEKRQSVAFWCNPISGHATLYWYQQILGQGPKLLIQFQNNGVVDDSQLPKDRFSAERLKGVDSTLKIQPAKLEDSAVYLCASSLRAQQPQHFGDGTRLSIL.

This clone was found a few times. The CDR3 loop is CASSPGQGANSPLHF. In DNA, the CDR3 is TGTGCCAGCAGCCCCGGACAGGGGGCAAATTCACCCCTCCACTTT. The J gene is TRBJ1-6, the V gene TRBV5-6; 11 positions match TRBD1. The germline V gene has CDR1 SGHDT and CDR2 YYEEEE. The CDR3 sequence is 15 residues long. The V gene end was trimmed by 4 bases and the J gene end by 7 bases; junction bases not matched to a gene: 4.

This chain joins TRBV7-7 and TRBJ1-3; the D gene is possibly TRBD1 (5 bases). V lost 5 bases and J lost 1, with 12 bases in between. This CDR3 is built from 15 residues. Looked up from germline, CDR1 is SSHAT and CDR2 is FNYEAQ (reference sequence). CDR3 in DNA: TGTGCCAGCAGCGCCGGGGAGGGGTCTGGAAACACCATATATTTT. It translates to CASSAGEGSGNTIYF.

The rearrangement links TRBV4-1 to TRBJ1-6, with D tentatively TRBD1 (5 bases). The CDR3 runs 15 residues. The V end was cut by 4 bases, the J end by 8 bases, with 15 bases between. Germline V lookup: CDR1 MGHRA, CDR2 YSYEKL. CDR3 in amino acids: CASSLTAGPDSPLHF. CDR3 nucleotide sequence: TGCGCCAGCAGCCTAACGGCGGGGCCAGATTCACCCCTCCACTTT.

The rearrangement joins TRBV18 to TRBJ1-4, with 9 bases identical to TRBD1. The length of the CDR3 is 16 residues. CDR1 is KGHSH, CDR2 LQKENI, per germline. The J segment lost 6 bases and the V segment lost 4 bases, leaving 9 bases of the junction unmatched. CDR3 sequence reads: CASSQPWTGEDEKLFF. The CDR3 nucleotides read TGTGCCAGCTCACAGCCTTGGACAGGGGAAGATGAAAAACTGTTTTTT.

In nucleotides, the CDR3 is TGTGCCAGCAGCTTATTGGGTATGGGGGACAACTATGGCTACACCTTC. Residues: CASSLLGMGDNYGYTF. The chain links TRBV7-6 to TRBJ1-2; TRBD1 might be the D (5 bases). Trimming shortened V by 2 bases and J by 2 bases, and 15 bases separated the two germline ends. The germline V gene has CDR1 SGHVS and CDR2 FNYEAQ. This CDR3 is 16 amino acids long.

This chain joins TRBV7-9 and TRBJ2-2; D remains ambiguous. Germline CDR1 is SEHNR and CDR2 is FQNEAQ (reference sequence). The CDR3 loop spans 14 amino acids. The V end was cut by 1 base, the J end by 1 base, with 4 bases between. The CDR3 DNA reads TGTGCCAGCAGCTTAGATCTGAACACCGGGGAGCTGTTTTTT. This codes for CASSLDLNTGELFF.

The gene calls are TRBV18 and TRBJ1-2; D unresolved. This CDR3 comprises 15 residues. Looked up from germline, CDR1 is KGHSH and CDR2 is LQKENI. Trimming took off 2 bases at V and 4 bases at J, with 14 bases between the two ends. The CDR3: CASSPMDAELYGYTF. The CDR3 nucleotides are TGTGCCAGCTCACCAATGGACGCGGAGCTCTATGGCTACACCTTC.

The genes are TRBV20-1 and TRBJ1-2; D not resolved. This CDR3 has 10 amino acids. V was cut by 4 bases and J by 4 bases, with 4 bases left in between. CDR1 is DFQATT and CDR2 is SNEGSKA in the germline V gene (reference sequence). DNA for the CDR3: TGCAGTGCTACTCGCTATGGCTACACCTTC. Protein product: CSATRYGYTF.

The CDR3 region has the DNA TGTGCCAGCAGTTACTTGGACGAGCAGTACTTC. Residues: CASSYLDEQYF. V and J are TRBV6-5 and TRBJ2-7; unclear D gene. The ends were cut back, 1 base at V and 5 bases at J, with 3 bases in the middle. The CDR3 has 11 residues. Germline V gene lookup returns CDR1 MNHEY and CDR2 SVGAGI.

This clone was seen just once. The rearrangement joins TRBV7-8 to TRBJ2-2; the D is unclear. The V gene lost 7 bases and the J gene lost 4 bases, with 7 bases spanning the gap. Looked up from germline, CDR1 is SGHVS and CDR2 is FQNEAQ. The CDR3 loop spans 12 amino acids. CDR3 bases: TGTGCCAGCATGAGTGGCACCGGGGAGCTGTTTTTT. This translates into CASMSGTGELFF.

This clone is a singleton in its sample. The rearrangement uses TRBV12-3 or TRBV12-4 and TRBJ1-1; D perhaps matches TRBD1 (6 bases). There are 13 residues in the CDR3. The ends were cut back, 8 bases at V and 3 bases at J, with 13 bases in the middle. In DNA form, the CDR3 reads TGTGCCAGCCATTCTAGGGGGTACACTGAAGCTTTCTTT. Translation: CASHSRGYTEAFF.

This clone was seen just once. V gene TRBV7-9 combines with J gene TRBJ1-1; unclear D gene. The length of the CDR3 is 15 residues. Germline-derived CDR1 and CDR2 are SEHNR and FQNEAQ (reference sequence). Trimming removed 2 bases at V and 2 bases at J, with 12 bases between. CDR3 sequence (DNA): TGTGCCAGCAGCTTATTAACCGCCTCCAACACTGAAGCTTTCTTT. Its translation: CASSLLTASNTEAFF.

The J gene is TRBJ1-2, the V gene TRBV6-1; no clear D. CDR1 and CDR2 from the germline V gene are MNHNS and SASEGT. Trimming cost V 0 bases and J 5 bases, with 13 bases left between them. The CDR3 consists of 15 residues. This CDR3 reads CASSEAQLSSYGYTF. The CDR3 nucleotides read TGTGCCAGCAGTGAAGCGCAATTGAGTTCTTATGGCTACACCTTC.

The chain recombines TRBV19 with TRBJ1-1, with D hard to call. The V end lost 7 bases, the J end lost 4 bases, and 19 bases lay between the germline ends. The CDR3 covers 15 residues. Germline V gene data show CDR1 as LNHDA and CDR2 as SQIVND (reference sequence). The CDR3 spells CASKWAGRSGTEAFF. The CDR3 DNA sequence: TGTGCCAGTAAATGGGCAGGACGTAGTGGCACTGAAGCTTTCTTT.

This clone occurred once. This sequence joins TRBV29-1 and TRBJ1-1; perhaps TRBD1 as D (5 bases). This CDR3 contains 13 residues. The V gene lost 3 bases and the J gene lost 7 bases, with 15 bases spanning the gap. The germline CDR1 and CDR2 sequences are SQVTM and ANQGSEA. In DNA form, the CDR3 reads TGCAGCGTTGACGGATGGGGACCCGGTGAAGCTTTCTTT. It specifies CSVDGWGPGEAFF. Supplemented by reference TRBV29-1 and TRBJ1-1, the full variable domain reads SAVISQKPSRDICQRGTSLTIQCQVDSQVTMMFWYRQQPGQSLTLIATANQGSEATYESGFVIDKFPISRPNLTFSTLTVSNMSPEDSSIYLCSVDGWGPGEAFFGQGTRLTVV.

The gene calls are TRBV19 and TRBJ1-1; TRBD1 matches at 12 bases. V lost 6 bases and J lost 4; bases outside the gene matches: 6. Germline loops: CDR1 LNHDA, CDR2 SQIVND (reference sequence). This CDR3 has 15 amino acids. CDR3 DNA: TGTGCCAGTAGCCCGGGACAGGGGGCGCGCACTGAAGCTTTCTTT. The encoded protein is CASSPGQGARTEAFF.

V usage is TRBV30 and J usage is TRBJ1-3; D ambiguous. The CDR3 runs 13 residues. Germline V gene lookup returns CDR1 GTSNPN and CDR2 SVGIG (reference sequence). The germline V and J ends were trimmed by 2 bases and 4 bases, with 9 bases remaining between them. The CDR3, as DNA: TGTGCCTGGAGTCCCTCGCGAGGAAACACCATATATTTT. Its protein is CAWSPSRGNTIYF.

The chain combines TRBV6-2 or TRBV6-3 with TRBJ1-2; 11 bases align to TRBD1. The CDR3 contains 15 residues. Trimming cost V 5 bases and J 7 bases; bases outside gene matches: 9. Germline V gene sequence: CDR1 MNHEY, CDR2 SVGEGT. The CDR3, as DNA: TGTGCCAGCAGTCCCCCGGGACAGGGGGTCACTGGCTACACCTTC. This translates into CASSPPGQGVTGYTF.

The chain joins TRBV19 to TRBJ1-2; tentative D call: TRBD1 (6 bases). The CDR3 contains 15 residues. The germline V gene has CDR1 LNHDA and CDR2 SQIVND (reference sequence). Trimming left V 6 bases short and J 5 bases short, with 19 bases between. The CDR3 protein is CASSPAGASGYGYTF. For the CDR3, the DNA is TGTGCCAGTAGCCCGGCAGGGGCCTCTGGATATGGCTACACCTTC.

Comments on this clone: Relative to the germline gene, one junction end is altered; a read error may explain this. The chain uses TRBV3-1 (or the pseudogene TRBV3-2) and TRBJ2-1; 11 bases map to TRBD2. The germline V gene encodes CDR1 LGHDT and CDR2 YNNKEL (reference sequence). This CDR3 has 14 amino acids. The CDR3 region has the DNA TGTGCCAGCAGCCACGTCAATAGCGGGGGGGCCCTAGTCTTC. It encodes CASSHVNSGGALVF.

This clone has only a few counts. This chain connects TRBV7-2 to TRBJ1-2; the D gene is possibly TRBD1 (5 bases). CDR1 and CDR2 (germline): SGHTA, FQGNSA. The length of the CDR3 is 13 residues. V lost 5 bases to trimming and J lost 8 bases, with 15 bases between them. The CDR3 spells CASSIGTAGGYTF. The CDR3 DNA reads as TGTGCCAGCAGCATCGGGACGGCCGGGGGCTACACCTTC.

J is TRBJ1-6 and V is TRBV6-1; D uncertain. The germline gives CDR1 MNHNS, CDR2 SASEGT. Trimming took 2 bases from V and 8 from J, leaving 10 bases between them. The CDR3 covers 14 residues. DNA of the CDR3: TGTGCCAGCAGTGAATTGGGTGTTGATTCACCCCTCCACTTT. It translates to CASSELGVDSPLHF.

The V gene is TRBV4-1, the J gene TRBJ1-2; the match to TRBD1 covers 8 bases. The CDR3 covers 14 residues. The V gene's germline CDR1 is MGHRA and CDR2 YSYEKL. V was clipped by 4 bases and J by 6 bases; unmatched bases: 7. This CDR3 reads CASSPQTGDDGYTF. Here the CDR3 DNA reads TGCGCCAGCAGCCCCCAGACAGGGGACGATGGCTACACCTTC.

The gene calls are TRBV7-8 and TRBJ2-3; D remains ambiguous. V was trimmed by 5 bases and J by 3 bases, leaving 6 bases between them. Germline V gene lookup returns CDR1 SGHVS and CDR2 FQNEAQ. This CDR3 is built from 12 residues. The CDR3 loop reads CASSPVTDTQYF. The CDR3 nucleotides are TGTGCCAGCAGCCCCGTGACAGATACGCAGTATTTT.

This clone was observed once. This chain joins TRBV30 and TRBJ2-1; 8 bases fit TRBD1. The trim removed 5 bases at V and 10 bases at J, leaving 10 bases unmatched. The length of the CDR3 is 13 residues. Germline V CDR1 and CDR2: GTSNPN, SVGIG (reference sequence). The CDR3 DNA is TGTGCCTGGTTCGGACAGGGTGCAAGGGAGCAGTTCTTC. Its protein product is CAWFGQGAREQFF.

The CDR3 DNA follows: TGTGCCAGCAGCCCCCGGGGGGAGGGTGGCTACACCTTC. Translating it yields CASSPRGEGGYTF. This chain links TRBV5-5 with TRBJ1-2; maybe TRBD1 (5 bases). Trimming took 4 bases from V and 7 from J, leaving 14 bases between them. This CDR3 is built from 13 residues. From germline, CDR1 is SGHKS and CDR2 YYEKEE (reference sequence).